This TCR beta chain was found in a study of shared clonotypes between healthy human individuals. Produced via immunoSEQ multiplex PCR; TCRdb's table is partial and in-frame only. The data show some 2.3 million clones, more than 80% seen once. Study-level results: Among non-shared clonotypes, generation probabilities were lower than among those shared by all four donors.

About this clone itself: Its target is unknown.

The CDR3 runs 13 residues. V was clipped by 4 bases and J by 7 bases, with 10 bases between them. Germline lookup yields CDR1 MDHEN and CDR2 SYDVKM. V gene TRBV28 combines with J gene TRBJ1-4, with D possibly matching TRBD1 (6 bases). The source is a young man in good health. Some clones in this sample may be carry-over from other donors' samples. Sequences were obtained from naive CD4+ T cells from PBMCs. Subset here: CD45RA+ positively selected. The CDR3 spells CASSWGRGEKLFF. CDR3 nucleotide sequence: TGTGCCAGCAGTTGGGGGCGAGGTGAAAAACTGTTTTTT.